This TCR beta chain was observed in a study of blood T cell repertoires in COVID-19. Generated by immunoSEQ multiplex PCR, the TCRdb table keeps only in-frame clones and is missing some. Of 35,000 to 55,000 clones listed, around 86% are singletons. This clone turned up a few times. The receptor was isolated from a human donor in a cohort sampled during active COVID-19. The sequencing sample was made of peripheral blood.

CDR3 DNA: TGTGCCAGTAGTATCCCAACAGAGACCAGCAATCAGCCCCAGCATTTT. Translating gives CASSIPTETSNQPQHF. V and J are TRBV19 and TRBJ1-5; unclear D gene. Looked up from germline, CDR1 is LNHDA and CDR2 is SQIVND (reference sequence). Trimming stripped 3 bases from V and 1 base from J, with 13 bases between. This CDR3 is 16 amino acids long.